The 10 T cell receptor beta chains below all came from one sample that was sequenced in a study (dated by TCRdb to between 2015 and 2017). The method behind the library was 5' RACE. Instrument on record: Illumina MiSeq. TCRdb redid the processing of the public reads, applying fastp at Q25 and MiXCR, and retained in-frame beta chains. Duplicate CDR3 protein sequences are folded into a single record with the most common DNA and genes. The sample table holds just over 60,000 distinct CDR3 sequences, of which 25% to 35% were seen once. The ten largest account for 2.3% of the sample. Specimen: tumor-infiltrating naive CD4+ T cells sorted from the breast tumor. The cell subset or site label here, explained by the study, means: naive CD4+ T cells, CD4+CD45RA+CD25-. The source of these receptors is a female donor with breast cancer.

This chain connects TRBV15 to TRBJ1-6; no clear D. The CDR3 has 15 residues. CDR1 is LNHNV and CDR2 is YYDKDF in the germline V gene (reference sequence). The V end lost 0 bases, the J end lost 10 bases, and 13 bases lay between the germline ends. The CDR3 DNA reads TGTGCCACCAGCAGAGATTGGAATAACAGATCACCCCTCCACTTT. It encodes CATSRDWNNRSPLHF.

This clonotype has just a few counts. This rearrangement joins TRBV4-3 to TRBJ2-2; 14 bases align to TRBD2. V was clipped by 4 bases and J by 4 bases; unmatched bases: 2. CDR1 is LGHNA, CDR2 YSLEER, per germline. CDR3 length: 16 amino acids. The CDR3 region has the DNA TGCGCCAGCAGCCTGGGACTAGCGGGAGTCACCGGGGAGCTGTTTTTT. Amino acids: CASSLGLAGVTGELFF.

In this sample, this clonotype turned up once. J is TRBJ1-3 and V is TRBV29-1; TRBD1 matches at 10 bases. The CDR3 contains 14 residues. The V gene end was trimmed by 7 bases and the J gene end by 3 bases; junction bases not matched to a gene: 6. CDR1 is SQVTM, CDR2 ANQGSEA, per germline. The CDR3 reads CSALGQGVGNTIYF. The CDR3 DNA is TGCAGCGCCCTAGGACAGGGGGTTGGAAACACCATATATTTT.

This clonotype has only a few counts. At one of its ends the junction is not consistent with the germline gene, which may arise from a read error. V gene TRBV2 combines with J gene TRBJ2-1, with TRBD2 matching 7 bases. The CDR3 runs 14 residues. The germline V gene has CDR1 SNHLY and CDR2 FYNNEI. CDR3 residues: CASSEGSYLAERFF. The DNA of the CDR3 is TGTGCCAGCAGTGAGGGGTCCTACCTAGCGGAGCGGTTCTTC.

V gene TRBV20-1 combines with J gene TRBJ2-7; TRBD2 matches 7 bases. The CDR3 length is 14 residues. V shed 1 base, J shed 3 bases, and the junction held 6 bases outside the gene matches. From germline, CDR1 is DFQATT and CDR2 SNEGSKA (reference sequence). CDR3 DNA sequence: TGCAGTGCTAGAGGCCGACTAGCCCACTACGAGCAGTACTTC. As protein: CSARGRLAHYEQYF.

This clonotype occurred many times. The chain joins TRBV28 to TRBJ1-4; D is possibly TRBD1 (6 bases). In germline, CDR1 is MDHEN, CDR2 SYDVKM. The CDR3 loop spans 15 amino acids. V shed 4 bases and J shed 4 bases, with 13 bases lying between them. CDR3 sequence: CASSSLQGRNEKLFF. The CDR3 region has the DNA TGTGCCAGCAGTTCATTACAGGGTCGTAATGAAAAACTGTTTTTT.

The chain is built from TRBV25-1 and TRBJ2-4; perhaps TRBD2 as D (5 bases). V dropped 7 bases and J dropped 9 bases, with 13 bases sitting between them. This CDR3 has 12 residues. Germline V gene lookup returns CDR1 MGHDK and CDR2 SYGVNS. CDR3 in amino acids: CASTKGDGIQYF. DNA of the CDR3: TGTGCCAGCACCAAGGGAGACGGCATTCAGTACTTC.

This clonotype was observed many times. The chain joins TRBV7-9 to TRBJ1-6; D unresolved. This CDR3 is built from 16 residues. CDR1 and CDR2 from the germline V gene are SEHNR and FQNEAQ (reference sequence). Trimming took 1 base from V and 7 from J, leaving 14 bases between them. CDR3 bases: TGTGCCAGCAGCTTAGGGACGGGGTCTATGAATTCACCCCTCCACTTT. Protein product: CASSLGTGSMNSPLHF. Using reference TRBV7-9 and TRBJ1-6 for the parts outside the CDR3, the full variable domain is DTGVSQNPRHKITKRGQNVTFRCDPISEHNRLYWYRQTLGQGPEFLTYFQNEAQLEKSRLLSDRFSAERPKGSFSTLEIQRTEQGDSAMYLCASSLGTGSMNSPLHFGNGTRLTVT.

This CDR3 is CSVDTQGSGANVLTF. As DNA, the CDR3 is TGCAGCGTTGACACACAGGGGTCTGGGGCCAACGTCCTGACTTTC. The rearrangement uses TRBV29-1 and TRBJ2-6; 7 positions match TRBD1. The germline V gene has CDR1 SQVTM and CDR2 ANQGSEA. Trimming cost V 3 bases and J 1 base; bases outside gene matches: 3. The length of the CDR3 is 15 residues.

The chain uses TRBV20-1 and TRBJ1-6; D is undetermined. Trimming took off 6 bases at V and 0 bases at J, with 12 bases between the two ends. The germline V gene encodes CDR1 DFQATT and CDR2 SNEGSKA (reference sequence). The CDR3 consists of 15 residues. Here the CDR3 reads CSASAPNSYNSPLHF. For the CDR3, the DNA is TGCAGTGCCAGTGCCCCAAACTCCTATAATTCACCCCTCCACTTT.